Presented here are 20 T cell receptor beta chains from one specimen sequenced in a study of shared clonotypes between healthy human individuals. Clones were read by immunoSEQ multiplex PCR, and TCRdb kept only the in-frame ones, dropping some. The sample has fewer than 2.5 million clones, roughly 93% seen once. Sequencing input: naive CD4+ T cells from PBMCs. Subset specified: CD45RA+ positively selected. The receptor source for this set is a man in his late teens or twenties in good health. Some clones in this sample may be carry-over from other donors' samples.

CDR3 amino acids: CASRDTGGSSYYGYTF. CDR3 sequence (DNA): TGTGCCAGCAGGGATACAGGGGGCTCTAGCTACTATGGCTACACCTTC. This chain joins TRBV6-6 and TRBJ1-2; 9 positions agree with TRBD1. CDR3 length: 16 residues. Losses at the gene ends were 6 bases for V and 3 bases for J; bases not matched to a gene: 11. Germline-derived CDR1 and CDR2 are MNHNY and SVGAGI (reference sequence).

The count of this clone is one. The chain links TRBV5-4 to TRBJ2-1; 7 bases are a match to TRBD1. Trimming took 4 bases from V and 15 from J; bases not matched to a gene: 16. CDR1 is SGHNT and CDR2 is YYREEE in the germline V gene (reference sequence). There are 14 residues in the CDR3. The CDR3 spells CASSGTGDAPRLFF. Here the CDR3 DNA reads TGTGCCAGCAGCGGTACAGGGGACGCACCGAGGTTGTTCTTC.

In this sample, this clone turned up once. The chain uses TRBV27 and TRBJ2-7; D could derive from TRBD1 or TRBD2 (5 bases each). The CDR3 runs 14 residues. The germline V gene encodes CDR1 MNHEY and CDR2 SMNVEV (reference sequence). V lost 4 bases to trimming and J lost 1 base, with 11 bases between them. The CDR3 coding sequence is TGTGCCAGCAGTTCAGCAGGGAGATCCTACGAGCAGTACTTC. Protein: CASSSAGRSYEQYF.

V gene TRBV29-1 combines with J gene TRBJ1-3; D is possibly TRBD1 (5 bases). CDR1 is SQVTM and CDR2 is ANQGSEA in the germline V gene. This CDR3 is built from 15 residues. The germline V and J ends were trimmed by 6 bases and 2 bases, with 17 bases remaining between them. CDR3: CSVGRGSGPGNTIYF. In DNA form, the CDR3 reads TGCAGCGTCGGGCGGGGCTCAGGACCTGGAAACACCATATATTTT. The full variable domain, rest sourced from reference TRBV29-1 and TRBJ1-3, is SAVISQKPSRDICQRGTSLTIQCQVDSQVTMMFWYRQQPGQSLTLIATANQGSEATYESGFVIDKFPISRPNLTFSTLTVSNMSPEDSSIYLCSVGRGSGPGNTIYFGEGSWLTVV.

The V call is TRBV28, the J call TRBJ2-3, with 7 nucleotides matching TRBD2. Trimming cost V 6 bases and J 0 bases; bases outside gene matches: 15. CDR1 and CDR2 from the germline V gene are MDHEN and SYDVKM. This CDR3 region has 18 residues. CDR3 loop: CASSRGGARGDSTDTQYF. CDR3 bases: TGTGCCAGCAGCCGGGGAGGGGCAAGAGGGGATAGCACAGATACGCAGTATTTT. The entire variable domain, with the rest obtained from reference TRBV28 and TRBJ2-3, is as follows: DVKVTQSSRYLVKRTGEKVFLECVQDMDHENMFWYRQDPGLGLRLIYFSYDVKMKEKGDIPEGYSVSREKKERFSLILESASTNQTSMYLCASSRGGARGDSTDTQYFGPGTRLTVL.

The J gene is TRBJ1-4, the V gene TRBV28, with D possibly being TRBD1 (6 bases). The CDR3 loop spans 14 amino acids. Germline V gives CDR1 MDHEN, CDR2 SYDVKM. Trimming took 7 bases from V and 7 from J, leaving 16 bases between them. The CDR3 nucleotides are TGTGCCAGCAACGGGGGGCTTGGTAGTGAAAAACTGTTTTTT. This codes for CASNGGLGSEKLFF.

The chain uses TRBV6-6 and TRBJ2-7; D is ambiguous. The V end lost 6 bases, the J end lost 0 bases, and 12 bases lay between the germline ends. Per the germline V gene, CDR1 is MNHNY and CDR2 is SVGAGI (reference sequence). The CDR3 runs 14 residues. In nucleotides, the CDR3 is TGTGCCAGCAGCCCAGACTCCCTCTCCTACGAGCAGTACTTC. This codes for CASSPDSLSYEQYF.

The CDR3 reads CAGGDETQYF. CDR3 bases: TGTGCCGGGGGGGACGAGACCCAGTACTTC. The rearrangement joins TRBV7-9 to TRBJ2-5, with 7 nucleotides matching TRBD2. Germline CDR1 is SEHNR and CDR2 is FQNEAQ (reference sequence). The length of the CDR3 is 10 residues. With V trimmed by 11 bases and J by 5 bases, 2 bases remained unmatched. The entire variable domain, with the rest obtained from reference TRBV7-9 and TRBJ2-5, is as follows: DTGVSQNPRHKITKRGQNVTFRCDPISEHNRLYWYRQTLGQGPEFLTYFQNEAQLEKSRLLSDRFSAERPKGSFSTLEIQRTEQGDSAMYLCAGGDETQYFGPGTRLLVL.

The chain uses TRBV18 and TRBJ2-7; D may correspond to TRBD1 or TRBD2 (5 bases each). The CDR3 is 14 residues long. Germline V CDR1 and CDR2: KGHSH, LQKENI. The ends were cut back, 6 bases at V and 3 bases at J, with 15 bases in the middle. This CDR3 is CASSNGRGLYEQYF. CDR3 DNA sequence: TGTGCCAGCTCGAACGGCCGGGGCCTCTACGAGCAGTACTTC.

The CDR3 is CASSGGPGTGSGNTIYF. DNA of the CDR3: TGTGCCAGCAGTGGGGGACCCGGGACAGGGTCTGGAAACACCATATATTTT. The V and J genes are TRBV28 and TRBJ1-3; 9 nucleotides align to TRBD1. From germline, CDR1 is MDHEN and CDR2 SYDVKM. The CDR3 covers 17 residues. V dropped 5 bases and J dropped 1; count of bases not matched to a gene: 9.

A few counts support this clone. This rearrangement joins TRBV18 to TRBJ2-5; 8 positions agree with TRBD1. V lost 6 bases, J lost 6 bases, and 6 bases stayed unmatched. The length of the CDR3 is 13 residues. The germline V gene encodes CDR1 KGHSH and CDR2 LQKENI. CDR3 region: CASSPDRGQTQYF. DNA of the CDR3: TGTGCCAGCTCGCCCGACAGGGGACAGACCCAGTACTTC.

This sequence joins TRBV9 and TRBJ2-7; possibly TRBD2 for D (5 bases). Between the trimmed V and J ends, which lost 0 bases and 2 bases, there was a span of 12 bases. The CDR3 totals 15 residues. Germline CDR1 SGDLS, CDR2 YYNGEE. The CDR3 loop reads CASSVGVSVTYEQYF. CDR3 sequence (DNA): TGTGCCAGCAGCGTAGGGGTTAGCGTAACCTACGAGCAGTACTTC.

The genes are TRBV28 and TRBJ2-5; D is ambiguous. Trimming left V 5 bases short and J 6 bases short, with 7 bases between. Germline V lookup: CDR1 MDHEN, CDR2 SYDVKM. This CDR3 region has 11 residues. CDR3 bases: TGTGCCAGCAGTATAGTACAGACCCAGTACTTC. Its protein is CASSIVQTQYF. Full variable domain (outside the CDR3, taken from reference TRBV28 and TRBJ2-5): DVKVTQSSRYLVKRTGEKVFLECVQDMDHENMFWYRQDPGLGLRLIYFSYDVKMKEKGDIPEGYSVSREKKERFSLILESASTNQTSMYLCASSIVQTQYFGPGTRLLVL.

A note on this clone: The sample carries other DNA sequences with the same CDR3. CDR3 region: CASSLVRGTDTQYF. CDR3 DNA: TGCGCCAGCAGCTTGGTTCGGGGCACAGATACGCAGTATTTT. V is TRBV5-1 and J is TRBJ2-3; no reliable D call. Trimming shortened V by 0 bases and J by 1 base, and 6 bases separated the two germline ends. The CDR3 extends over 14 amino acids. Per the germline V gene, CDR1 is SGHRS and CDR2 is YFSETQ. The full variable domain, with the rest looked up from reference TRBV5-1 and TRBJ2-3, is KAGVTQTPRYLIKTRGQQVTLSCSPISGHRSVSWYQQTPGQGLQFLFEYFSETQRNKGNFPGRFSGRQFSNSRSEMNVSTLELGDSALYLCASSLVRGTDTQYFGPGTRLTVL.

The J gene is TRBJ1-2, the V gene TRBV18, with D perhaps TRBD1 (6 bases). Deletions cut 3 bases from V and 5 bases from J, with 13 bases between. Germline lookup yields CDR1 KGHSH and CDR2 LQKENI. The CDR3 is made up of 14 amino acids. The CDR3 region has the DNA TGTGCCAGCTCACCTACAGGGAGAATATATGGCTACACCTTC. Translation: CASSPTGRIYGYTF.

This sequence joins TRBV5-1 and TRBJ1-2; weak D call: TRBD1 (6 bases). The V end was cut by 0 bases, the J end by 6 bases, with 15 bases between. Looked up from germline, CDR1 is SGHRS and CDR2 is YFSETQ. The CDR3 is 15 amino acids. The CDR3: CASSLVPGAGNGYTF. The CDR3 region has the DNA TGCGCCAGCAGCTTGGTTCCAGGGGCGGGTAATGGCTACACCTTC.

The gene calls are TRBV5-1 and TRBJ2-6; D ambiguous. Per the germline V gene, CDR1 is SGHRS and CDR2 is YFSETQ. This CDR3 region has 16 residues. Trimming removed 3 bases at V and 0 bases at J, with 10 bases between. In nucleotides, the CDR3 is TGCGCCAGCAGCTCCCCCCAGGCCTCTGGGGCCAACGTCCTGACTTTC. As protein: CASSSPQASGANVLTF.

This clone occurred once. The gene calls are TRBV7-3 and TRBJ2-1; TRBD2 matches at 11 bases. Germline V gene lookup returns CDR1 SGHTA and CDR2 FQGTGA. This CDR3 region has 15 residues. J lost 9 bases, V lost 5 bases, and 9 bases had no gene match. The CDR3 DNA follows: TGTGCCAGCAGCCTCAGTAGCGGGAGGGCCCTTGAGCAGTTCTTC. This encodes CASSLSSGRALEQFF.

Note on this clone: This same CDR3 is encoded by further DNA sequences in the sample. CDR3 DNA: TGTGCCTGGAGGCGGGGCACCTACGAGCAGTACTTC. Protein sequence: CAWRRGTYEQYF. The rearrangement joins TRBV30 to TRBJ2-7; tentatively, D is TRBD2 (6 bases). V dropped 3 bases and J dropped 2 bases, with 8 bases sitting between them. Germline lookup yields CDR1 GTSNPN and CDR2 SVGIG (reference sequence). The length of the CDR3 is 12 residues.

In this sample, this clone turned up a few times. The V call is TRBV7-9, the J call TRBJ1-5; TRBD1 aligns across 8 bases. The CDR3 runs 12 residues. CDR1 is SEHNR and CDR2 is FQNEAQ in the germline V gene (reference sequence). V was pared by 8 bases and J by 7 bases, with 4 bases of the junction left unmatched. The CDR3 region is CASRQGTQPQHF. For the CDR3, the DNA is TGTGCCAGCCGACAGGGGACCCAGCCCCAGCATTTT.